These 6 T cell receptor beta chains were sequenced from one sample in a study of beta chain features in type 1 diabetes. The study's findings and limits: In every one of the four CD4+ subsets, TCRB CDR3s were moderately but significantly shorter in Type 1 diabetes patients.

The investigators reverse transcribed all of the isolated RNA, so they sequenced expressed TCRB transcripts. Sequenced by immunoSEQ multiplex PCR; TCRdb stores in-frame clones only, minus some. Of about 150,000 clones in the sample, approximately 8.1% are singletons; the top ten hold 0.5%. No cognate antigen is known for these TCRs. The sample consisted of central memory CD4+ T cells from blood. These receptor sequences come from a man between 18 and 29 years old with type 1 diabetes.

There are a few counts of this clone. The chain joins TRBV25-1 to TRBJ1-2, with 9 bases that match TRBD1. The CDR3 spans 15 residues. The germline gives CDR1 MGHDK, CDR2 SYGVNS. Trimming took 8 bases from V and 6 from J; bases not matched to a gene: 13. CDR3 sequence reads: CASSRAGQGWNGYTF. The CDR3 bases are TGTGCCAGCTCTCGAGCTGGACAGGGGTGGAATGGCTACACCTTC.

This clone was seen more than once but under ten times. V is TRBV7-9 and J is TRBJ2-7; 7 bases agree with TRBD2. V was clipped by 3 bases and J by 5 bases; unmatched bases: 4. CDR3 length: 13 residues. Germline CDR1 reads SEHNR; CDR2 reads FQNEAQ (reference sequence). The CDR3 DNA sequence: TGTGCCAGCAGCTTGGGACTATCGGACGAGCAGTACTTC. Its translation is CASSLGLSDEQYF. The full variable domain, completed using reference TRBV7-9 and TRBJ2-7, is DTGVSQNPRHKITKRGQNVTFRCDPISEHNRLYWYRQTLGQGPEFLTYFQNEAQLEKSRLLSDRFSAERPKGSFSTLEIQRTEQGDSAMYLCASSLGLSDEQYFGPGTRLTVT.

This rearrangement joins TRBV27 to TRBJ2-3; D is unclear. Trimming shortened V by 5 bases and J by 4 bases, and 13 bases separated the two germline ends. There are 14 residues in the CDR3. Germline CDR1 and CDR2: MNHEY and SMNVEV (reference sequence). The CDR3 nucleotides read TGTGCCAGCAGTCCCCGAGGATTTCCAGATACGCAGTATTTT. It encodes CASSPRGFPDTQYF.

V is TRBV29-1 and J is TRBJ2-6; tentative D call: TRBD1 (6 bases). Trimming stripped 6 bases from V and 1 base from J, with 19 bases between. The CDR3 is 17 residues long. Germline V gives CDR1 SQVTM, CDR2 ANQGSEA. The CDR3 DNA follows: TGCAGCGTACTTGGGGGCGCTGAAGGGTCTGGGGCCAACGTCCTGACTTTC. Translating it yields CSVLGGAEGSGANVLTF.

The table lists this clone with a few counts. The J gene is TRBJ2-6, the V gene TRBV5-1, with no clear D. V lost 2 bases and J lost 2, with 8 bases in between. The germline gives CDR1 SGHRS, CDR2 YFSETQ. The CDR3 sequence is 15 residues long. The CDR3 DNA sequence: TGCGCCAGCAGCTTAAGAGAAACTGGGGCCAACGTCCTGACTTTC. This encodes CASSLRETGANVLTF.

This clone appeared a few times. The CDR3 DNA reads TGTGCCACCCTAGCGGAGAGGAACACCGGGGAGCTGTTTTTT. Amino acid sequence: CATLAERNTGELFF. This chain links TRBV5-4 with TRBJ2-2, with 7 bases lining up with TRBD2. With 9 bases clipped from V and 1 base from J, the junction kept 6 bases outside the gene matches. The CDR3 length is 14 residues. Germline lookup yields CDR1 SGHNT and CDR2 YYREEE (reference sequence).